Sequencing of this T cell receptor (beta chain) was carried out in a study of blood T cell repertoires in COVID-19. Overall study: The United States, Italy and Spain provided the acute and convalescent COVID-19 samples. T cells, B-cell-depleted T cells, or PBMCs supplied cDNA or gDNA.

Enrollees, about 18 to 89 years old, lived in 20 to 25 US areas. V dropped 2 bases and J dropped 3 bases, with 10 bases sitting between them. Germline V gives CDR1 MDHEN, CDR2 SYDVKM. The CDR3 contains 14 residues. Authors' methods: Amplification from reference gene primers served as the basis for estimated nucleated cell counts. Some clones are missing from TCRdb's copy, which holds only in-frame ones; the method was immunoSEQ multiplex PCR. V and J calls and clone size come straight from that table; D and trimming were deduced from the DNA. The profile shows 330,000 or so clones, over 70% of them singletons.

Sequencing input: PBMCs or T cells enriched from blood (not recorded which). The TCR comes from a man aged 30-40 years who had recovered from COVID-19. This rearrangement joins TRBV28 to TRBJ1-2, with a tentative D call TRBD1 (6 bases). CDR3 DNA sequence: TGTGCCAGCAGTTTACCCTGGACAGACTATGGCTACACCTTC. Amino acid sequence: CASSLPWTDYGYTF.